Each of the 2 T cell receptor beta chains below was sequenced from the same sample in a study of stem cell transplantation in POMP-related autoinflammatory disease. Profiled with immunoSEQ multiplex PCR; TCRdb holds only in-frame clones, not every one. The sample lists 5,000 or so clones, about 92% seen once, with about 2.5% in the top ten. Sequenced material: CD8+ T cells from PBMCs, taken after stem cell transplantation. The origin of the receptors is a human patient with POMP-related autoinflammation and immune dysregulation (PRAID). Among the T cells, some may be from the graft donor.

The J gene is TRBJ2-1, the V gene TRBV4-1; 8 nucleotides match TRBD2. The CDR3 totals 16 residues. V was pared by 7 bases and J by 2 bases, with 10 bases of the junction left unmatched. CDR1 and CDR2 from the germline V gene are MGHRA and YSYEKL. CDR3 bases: TGCGCCAGCACGAAGGTGGCGGGAGGTCCCTACAATGAGCAGTTCTTC. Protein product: CASTKVAGGPYNEQFF.

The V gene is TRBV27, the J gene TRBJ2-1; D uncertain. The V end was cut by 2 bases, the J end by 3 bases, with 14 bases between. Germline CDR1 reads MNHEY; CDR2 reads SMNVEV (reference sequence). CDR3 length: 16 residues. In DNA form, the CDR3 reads TGTGCCAGCAGTTTAAGCCAGGCCTCCTTCTACAATGAGCAGTTCTTC. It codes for CASSLSQASFYNEQFF.